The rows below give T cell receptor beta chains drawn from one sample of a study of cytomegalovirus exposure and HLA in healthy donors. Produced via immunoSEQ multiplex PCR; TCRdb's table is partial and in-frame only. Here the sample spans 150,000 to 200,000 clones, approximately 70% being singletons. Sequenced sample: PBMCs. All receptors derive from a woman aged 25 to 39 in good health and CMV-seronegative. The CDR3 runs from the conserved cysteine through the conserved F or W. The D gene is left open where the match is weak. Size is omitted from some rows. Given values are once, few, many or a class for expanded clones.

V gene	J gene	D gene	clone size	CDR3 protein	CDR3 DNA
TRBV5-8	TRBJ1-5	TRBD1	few	CASYPLDRGFHQPQHF	TGTGCCAGCTACCCTTTGGACAGGGGGTTCCACCAGCCCCAGCATTTT
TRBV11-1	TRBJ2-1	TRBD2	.	CASSPGLVNHNEQFF	TGTGCCAGCAGCCCGGGACTAGTAAACCACAATGAGCAGTTCTTC
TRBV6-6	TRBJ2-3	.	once	CASSYLTTDTQYF	TGTGCCAGCAGTTACCTAACCACAGATACGCAGTATTTT
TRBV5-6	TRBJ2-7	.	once	CASSSSHKLRDTVIAEQYF	TGTGCCAGCAGCTCGTCACACAAACTCCGGGACACAGTCATTGCCGAGCAGTACTTC
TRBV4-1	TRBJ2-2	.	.	CTSSLGGATGELFF	TGCACCAGCAGTTTGGGCGGGGCCACCGGGGAGCTGTTTTTT
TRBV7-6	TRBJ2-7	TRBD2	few	CASSLGTSAYEQYF	TGTGCCAGCAGCTTAGGGACTAGCGCGTACGAGCAGTACTTC
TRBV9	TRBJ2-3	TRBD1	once	CASSPARPGTGQEDTQYF	TGTGCCAGCAGCCCAGCCCGGCCCGGGACAGGGCAGGAAGATACGCAGTATTTT
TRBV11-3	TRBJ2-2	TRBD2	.	CASSPGLAVSTGELFF	TGTGCCAGCAGCCCGGGACTAGCGGTGTCCACCGGGGAGCTGTTTTTT
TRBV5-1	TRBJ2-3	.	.	CASSLYRITDTQYF	TGCGCCAGCAGCTTGTACAGGATCACAGATACGCAGTATTTT
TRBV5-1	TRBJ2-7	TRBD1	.	CASSHDRGNEQYF	TGCGCCAGCAGCCATGACAGGGGAAACGAGCAGTACTTC
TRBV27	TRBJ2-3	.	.	CASSLPGATDTQYF	TGTGCCAGCAGTTTACCAGGGGCCACAGATACGCAGTATTTT
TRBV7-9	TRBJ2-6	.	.	CASSFVTLRASGANVLTF	TGTGCCAGCAGCTTTGTCACCCTCCGAGCGTCTGGGGCCAACGTCCTGACTTTC
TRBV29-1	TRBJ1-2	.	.	CSVTQTYGYTF	TGCAGCGTTACACAGACCTATGGCTACACCTTC
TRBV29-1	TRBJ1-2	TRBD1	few	CSVEETGARDTF	TGCAGCGTTGAAGAAACAGGGGCTCGGGACACCTTC
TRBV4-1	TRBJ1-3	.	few	CASSHTGTGNTIYF	TGCGCCAGCAGTCATACAGGGACTGGAAACACCATATATTTT
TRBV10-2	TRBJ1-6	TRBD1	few	CAALPRQGSGNSPLHF	TGCGCCGCTCTCCCCCGACAGGGCTCAGGGAATTCACCCCTCCACTTT
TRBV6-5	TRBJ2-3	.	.	CASSYGGLSTDTQYF	TGTGCCAGCAGTTACGGGGGCCTTAGCACAGATACGCAGTATTTT
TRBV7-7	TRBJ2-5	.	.	CASSVEFSPSRIETQYF	TGTGCTAGCAGCGTCGAATTCAGTCCATCTCGTATCGAGACCCAGTACTTC
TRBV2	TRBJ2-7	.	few	CASSDVEQYF	TGTGCCAGCAGTGACGTCGAGCAGTACTTC
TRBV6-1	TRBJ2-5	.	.	CASSEVTVETQYF	TGTGCCAGCAGTGAAGTGACTGTAGAGACCCAGTACTTC
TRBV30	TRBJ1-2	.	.	CARILVADRSYNYGYTF	TGTGCCCGGATTCTGGTGGCGGATCGGTCATATAACTATGGCTACACCTTC
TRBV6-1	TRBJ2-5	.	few	CASTRRGETQYF	TGTGCCAGCACTCGCCGGGGAGAGACCCAGTACTTC
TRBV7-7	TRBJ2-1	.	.	CASSPGERYNEQFF	TGTGCTAGCAGCCCAGGGGAAAGATACAATGAGCAGTTCTTC
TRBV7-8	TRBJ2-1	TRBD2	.	CASSLGGLADTNSYNEQFF	TGTGCCAGCAGCTTAGGTGGACTAGCGGACACGAACTCCTACAATGAGCAGTTCTTC
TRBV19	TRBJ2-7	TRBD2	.	CASSISGRAYEQYF	TGTGCCAGTAGTATAAGCGGGAGGGCCTACGAGCAGTACTTC
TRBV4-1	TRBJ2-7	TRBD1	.	CASSQDWERTGGPFSFYEQYF	TGCGCCAGCAGCCAAGATTGGGAGAGGACAGGGGGCCCATTCTCCTTCTACGAGCAGTACTTC
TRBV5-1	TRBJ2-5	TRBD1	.	CASSLDGAGGAETQYF	TGCGCCAGCAGCTTGGATGGGGCAGGGGGCGCGGAGACCCAGTACTTC